This entry lists 28 T cell receptor beta chains sequenced from one sample in a study of shared clonotypes between healthy human individuals. Measured with immunoSEQ multiplex PCR; TCRdb has only the in-frame clones, and not every one. Among over a million clones listed, 75% to 85% were seen once. The sample taken for sequencing was memory CD4+ T cells from PBMCs. The subset was: CD45RA-negative fraction. These receptors all come from a man between 18 and 35 years old in good health. Some clones in this sample may be carry-over from other donors' samples.

This rearrangement joins TRBV6-5 to TRBJ2-7; no firm D call. This CDR3 region has 12 residues. V was trimmed by 7 bases and J by 5 bases, leaving 12 bases between them. CDR1 and CDR2 from the germline V gene are MNHEY and SVGAGI. CDR3 DNA sequence: TGTGCCAGCACCACTTCAACGGACGAGCAGTACTTC. The encoded protein is CASTTSTDEQYF.

V usage is TRBV28 and J usage is TRBJ2-7, with TRBD1 matching 8 bases. From germline, CDR1 is MDHEN and CDR2 SYDVKM. Germline trimming cut 6 bases from V and 0 bases from J; bases unmatched to any gene: 7. This CDR3 contains 15 residues. The CDR3 is CASSTTGQGSYEQYF. DNA of the CDR3: TGTGCCAGCAGCACGACTGGACAGGGCTCCTACGAGCAGTACTTC.

The rearrangement uses TRBV19 and TRBJ2-7, with D possibly matching TRBD2 (5 bases). V gave up 3 bases and J gave up 0 bases, with 12 bases separating them. Germline CDR1 reads LNHDA; CDR2 reads SQIVND (reference sequence). The length of the CDR3 is 15 residues. The CDR3 DNA reads TGTGCCAGTAGTATCCAGCGGCCCCACTCCTACGAGCAGTACTTC. It translates to CASSIQRPHSYEQYF. Full variable domain (missing parts from reference TRBV19 and TRBJ2-7): DGGITQSPKYLFRKEGQNVTLSCEQNLNHDAMYWYRQDPGQGLRLIYYSQIVNDFQKGDIAEGYSVSREKKESFPLTVTSAQKNPTAFYLCASSIQRPHSYEQYFGPGTRLTVT.

The CDR3 DNA sequence: TGTGCCAGTAGTATAGATAGGGGCGGTCAGCCCCAGCATTTT. Residues: CASSIDRGGQPQHF. J is TRBJ1-5 and V is TRBV19; a weak D match, TRBD1 (5 bases). The CDR3 runs 14 residues. Per the germline V gene, CDR1 is LNHDA and CDR2 is SQIVND (reference sequence). V was shortened by 0 bases and J by 6 bases, with 9 bases between the two germline ends.

For this clone: The same CDR3 can be traced to other DNA sequences in this sample. The rearrangement links TRBV6-4 to TRBJ2-3; D is undetermined. The CDR3 spans 13 residues. Germline CDR1 and CDR2: MRHNA and SNTAGT. Trimming took 0 bases from V and 6 from J, leaving 7 bases between them. In DNA form, the CDR3 reads TGTGCCAGCAGTGACTCGATGGTGGATACGCAGTATTTT. Amino acid sequence: CASSDSMVDTQYF.

The genes are TRBV19 and TRBJ1-5; the match to TRBD1 covers 7 bases. V lost 3 bases, J lost 5 bases, and 10 bases stayed unmatched. Looked up from germline, CDR1 is LNHDA and CDR2 is SQIVND (reference sequence). The CDR3 covers 16 residues. CDR3 in DNA: TGTGCCAGTAGTATTCGAGGGGGCTTGAGGGATCAGCCCCAGCATTTT. Its protein is CASSIRGGLRDQPQHF.

The chain has TRBV28 and TRBJ2-3, with TRBD2 identical over 14 bases. This CDR3 spans 19 amino acids. CDR1 MDHEN and CDR2 SYDVKM come from the germline V gene. Trimming took 5 bases from V and 5 from J; bases not matched to a gene: 15. CDR3 DNA sequence: TGTGCCAGCAGTCGATTGGACCAGGGACTAGCGGGAGATTTAGATACGCAGTATTTT. It codes for CASSRLDQGLAGDLDTQYF. The full variable domain, its missing parts supplied by reference TRBV28 and TRBJ2-3, is DVKVTQSSRYLVKRTGEKVFLECVQDMDHENMFWYRQDPGLGLRLIYFSYDVKMKEKGDIPEGYSVSREKKERFSLILESASTNQTSMYLCASSRLDQGLAGDLDTQYFGPGTRLTVL.

The chain recombines TRBV30 with TRBJ2-5, with unresolved D. CDR3 length: 13 amino acids. CDR1 and CDR2 from the germline V gene are GTSNPN and SVGIG (reference sequence). V lost 7 bases, J lost 1 base, and 13 bases lay in between. The chain's CDR3 is CAFINRFQETQYF. The CDR3 nucleotides read TGTGCCTTCATAAACAGATTCCAAGAGACCCAGTACTTC.

The V call is TRBV30, the J call TRBJ2-7; D gene uncertain. The CDR3 sequence is 12 residues long. Germline CDR1 reads GTSNPN; CDR2 reads SVGIG (reference sequence). V was cut by 3 bases and J by 2 bases, with 8 bases left in between. The CDR3 reads CAWSREAYEQYF. The CDR3 nucleotides are TGTGCCTGGAGCCGAGAAGCCTACGAGCAGTACTTC.

This chain connects TRBV4-1 to TRBJ1-2, with 7 nucleotides matching TRBD1. CDR1 is MGHRA, CDR2 YSYEKL, per germline. The CDR3 has 15 amino acids. Unmatched junction bases numbered 7, after V lost 1 base and J lost 5 bases. CDR3 DNA sequence: TGCGCCAGCAGCCAAGGCCTAGGGGGCGGGTATGGCTACACCTTC. Translation gives CASSQGLGGGYGYTF.

V gene TRBV6-6 combines with J gene TRBJ2-3, with 8 bases fitting TRBD2. From germline, CDR1 is MNHNY and CDR2 SVGAGI (reference sequence). This CDR3 spans 16 amino acids. The V and J ends lost 0 bases and 7 bases, in that order; junction bases with no gene match: 9. CDR3 protein: CASSYSSGRPPNTQYF. The CDR3 DNA follows: TGTGCCAGCAGTTACTCAAGCGGGAGACCCCCAAATACGCAGTATTTT.

This chain joins TRBV5-1 and TRBJ2-3; 10 nucleotides match TRBD2. Germline lookup yields CDR1 SGHRS and CDR2 YFSETQ. The length of the CDR3 is 16 residues. V shed 9 bases and J 5 bases; nucleotides not matched to a gene: 15. In nucleotides, the CDR3 is TGCGCCACGGGCCTCCGATCGGCTAGCGGGAGAGATACGCAGTATTTT. Its protein product is CATGLRSASGRDTQYF. The full variable domain, rest sourced from reference TRBV5-1 and TRBJ2-3, is KAGVTQTPRYLIKTRGQQVTLSCSPISGHRSVSWYQQTPGQGLQFLFEYFSETQRNKGNFPGRFSGRQFSNSRSEMNVSTLELGDSALYLCATGLRSASGRDTQYFGPGTRLTVL.

The chain has TRBV9 and TRBJ2-1; D is possibly TRBD1 or TRBD2 (6 bases each). CDR1 and CDR2 (germline): SGDLS, YYNGEE. The CDR3 has 16 residues. V was shortened by 0 bases and J by 2 bases, with 12 bases between the two germline ends. CDR3 protein: CASSVGGARPYNEQFF. The CDR3 DNA reads TGTGCCAGCAGCGTAGGGGGGGCTAGACCCTACAATGAGCAGTTCTTC. The entire variable domain, with the rest obtained from reference TRBV9 and TRBJ2-1, is as follows: DSGVTQTPKHLITATGQRVTLRCSPRSGDLSVYWYQQSLDQGLQFLIQYYNGEERAKGNILERFSAQQFPDLHSELNLSSLELGDSALYFCASSVGGARPYNEQFFGPGTRLTVL.

This clone was recorded a few times. The genes are TRBV28 and TRBJ2-7; D possibly uses TRBD1 or TRBD2 (6 bases each). The CDR3 has 14 amino acids. Germline CDR1 MDHEN, CDR2 SYDVKM. Deletions cut 8 bases from V and 7 bases from J, with 21 bases between. CDR3 nucleotides: TGTGCCAGCTCGGGCCCGGGGGCTGGATGGGAGCAGTACTTC. It specifies CASSGPGAGWEQYF. Filled out from reference TRBV28 and TRBJ2-7, the complete variable domain reads DVKVTQSSRYLVKRTGEKVFLECVQDMDHENMFWYRQDPGLGLRLIYFSYDVKMKEKGDIPEGYSVSREKKERFSLILESASTNQTSMYLCASSGPGAGWEQYFGPGTRLTVT.

The chain employs TRBV5-1 and TRBJ1-5; 7 bases fit TRBD1. V shed 4 bases, J shed 4 bases, and the junction held 8 bases outside the gene matches. This CDR3 spans 15 amino acids. In germline, CDR1 is SGHRS, CDR2 YFSETQ. CDR3 bases: TGCGCCAGCAGCCCGGACGGGACAGCTAATCAGCCCCAGCATTTT. This encodes CASSPDGTANQPQHF. Using reference TRBV5-1 and TRBJ1-5 for the parts outside the CDR3, the full variable domain is KAGVTQTPRYLIKTRGQQVTLSCSPISGHRSVSWYQQTPGQGLQFLFEYFSETQRNKGNFPGRFSGRQFSNSRSEMNVSTLELGDSALYLCASSPDGTANQPQHFGDGTRLSIL.

The V call is TRBV7-9, the J call TRBJ2-7; D is undetermined. This CDR3 has 12 amino acids. CDR1 is SEHNR and CDR2 is FQNEAQ in the germline V gene (reference sequence). V gave up 5 bases and J gave up 6 bases, with 11 bases separating them. The CDR3 DNA is TGTGCCAGCAGCCGGACCCAGCGCGAGCAGTACTTC. Its translation is CASSRTQREQYF.

The genes are TRBV7-9 and TRBJ2-7, with 9 bases lining up with TRBD1. The CDR3 spans 13 residues. Losses at the gene ends were 5 bases for V and 9 bases for J; bases not matched to a gene: 8. Germline V gene sequence: CDR1 SEHNR, CDR2 FQNEAQ (reference sequence). CDR3 sequence reads: CASSEGDRVGQYF. CDR3 DNA: TGTGCCAGCAGCGAAGGGGACAGGGTGGGGCAGTACTTC. Complete variable domain (other parts from reference TRBV7-9 and TRBJ2-7): DTGVSQNPRHKITKRGQNVTFRCDPISEHNRLYWYRQTLGQGPEFLTYFQNEAQLEKSRLLSDRFSAERPKGSFSTLEIQRTEQGDSAMYLCASSEGDRVGQYFGPGTRLTVT.

V gene TRBV19 combines with J gene TRBJ2-2; tentative D call: TRBD1 (6 bases). V lost 9 bases and J lost 8, with 28 bases in between. This CDR3 comprises 17 residues. Germline-derived CDR1 and CDR2 are LNHDA and SQIVND (reference sequence). CDR3 in DNA: TGTGCCAGCACCCGCGGACTGAACAGGGTCGCTGTTGGGGAGCTGTTTTTT. Translation gives CASTRGLNRVAVGELFF. Supplemented by reference TRBV19 and TRBJ2-2, the full variable domain reads DGGITQSPKYLFRKEGQNVTLSCEQNLNHDAMYWYRQDPGQGLRLIYYSQIVNDFQKGDIAEGYSVSREKKESFPLTVTSAQKNPTAFYLCASTRGLNRVAVGELFFGEGSRLTVL.

The J gene is TRBJ2-1, the V gene TRBV5-8; tentative D call: TRBD2 (6 bases). Deletions cut 0 bases from V and 4 bases from J, with 14 bases between. This CDR3 contains 16 residues. Germline CDR1 reads SGHTS; CDR2 reads YDEGEE. The CDR3 reads CASSLAASAYYNEQFF. The DNA of the CDR3 is TGTGCCAGCAGCTTGGCGGCTAGCGCCTATTACAATGAGCAGTTCTTC.

This clone showed up just a few times. This rearrangement joins TRBV6-1 to TRBJ1-2; TRBD1 matches at 7 bases. This CDR3 has 14 residues. The V gene end was trimmed by 3 bases and the J gene end by 7 bases; junction bases not matched to a gene: 8. CDR1 and CDR2 (germline): MNHNS, SASEGT. The CDR3 DNA is TGTGCCAGCAGTGAGTTTACAGGGGTTGCTGGCTACACCTTC. This sequence encodes CASSEFTGVAGYTF.

Details on this clone: This may stem from a read error, because a much larger clone lies one nucleotide away. Other DNA sequences in the same sample also yield this CDR3. The CDR3 protein is CAWSVRQGYGYTF. In DNA form, the CDR3 reads TGTGCCTGGAGTGTACGACAGGGCTATGGCTACACCTTC. The rearrangement links TRBV30 to TRBJ1-2, with 7 positions matching TRBD1. Germline CDR1 is GTSNPN and CDR2 is SVGIG (reference sequence). V shed 0 bases, J shed 4 bases, and the junction held 2 bases outside the gene matches. The CDR3 has 13 amino acids.

On this clone: The same CDR3 can be traced to other DNA sequences in this sample. This chain connects TRBV18 to TRBJ2-2; TRBD1 aligns across 9 bases. Trimming removed 6 bases from V and 2 bases from J; junction bases left unmatched: 4. CDR3 length: 15 amino acids. Germline V CDR1 and CDR2: KGHSH, LQKENI. In nucleotides, the CDR3 is TGTGCCAGCTCGCCGGGACAGGGTAACACCGGGGAGCTGTTTTTT. Protein: CASSPGQGNTGELFF. The full variable domain, completed using reference TRBV18 and TRBJ2-2, is NAGVMQNPRHLVRRRGQEARLRCSPMKGHSHVYWYRQLPEEGLKFMVYLQKENIIDESGMPKERFSAEFPKEGPSILRIQQVVRGDSAAYFCASSPGQGNTGELFFGEGSRLTVL.

Details on this clone: This same CDR3 is encoded by further DNA sequences in the sample. The J gene is TRBJ1-3, the V gene TRBV29-1, with D maybe TRBD1 (5 bases). CDR3 length: 14 residues. Germline V CDR1 and CDR2: SQVTM, ANQGSEA. V was cut by 6 bases and J by 0 bases, with 12 bases left in between. The CDR3 bases are TGCAGCGTCGCCCAGGGACCCTCTGGAAACACCATATATTTT. Residues: CSVAQGPSGNTIYF.

The genes are TRBV5-4 and TRBJ1-6, with 7 bases that match TRBD1. From germline, CDR1 is SGHNT and CDR2 YYREEE (reference sequence). J gave up 7 bases and V 4 bases, and 5 bases lay outside the gene matches. CDR3 length: 14 amino acids. In DNA, the CDR3 is TGTGCCAGCAGCCAGGGGACAGCCAATTCACCCCTCCACTTT. It codes for CASSQGTANSPLHF. Full variable domain (missing parts from reference TRBV5-4 and TRBJ1-6): ETGVTQSPTHLIKTRGQQVTLRCSSQSGHNTVSWYQQALGQGPQFIFQYYREEENGRGNFPPRFSGLQFPNYSSELNVNALELDDSALYLCASSQGTANSPLHFGNGTRLTVT.

The count of this clone is one. This chain uses TRBV29-1 with TRBJ2-6; 11 bases are a match to TRBD1. This CDR3 region has 17 residues. Germline trimming cut 1 base from V and 4 bases from J; bases unmatched to any gene: 6. The V gene's germline CDR1 is SQVTM and CDR2 ANQGSEA. In nucleotides, the CDR3 is TGCAGCGTTGAAGTGGGGACAGGGGGAGTAGGGGCCAACGTCCTGACTTTC. As protein: CSVEVGTGGVGANVLTF.

This chain links TRBV5-1 with TRBJ2-5, with TRBD2 identical over 13 bases. The germline V gene encodes CDR1 SGHRS and CDR2 YFSETQ. V lost 0 bases to trimming and J lost 1 base; unmatched junction nucleotides: 3. CDR3 length: 17 residues. The CDR3 DNA sequence: TGCGCCAGCAGCTTGGCGCGACTAGCGGGAGGCCAAGAGACCCAGTACTTC. Protein product: CASSLARLAGGQETQYF.

The chain combines TRBV5-6 with TRBJ2-7; no clear D gene. The CDR3 totals 12 residues. The germline V and J ends were trimmed by 1 base and 2 bases, with 4 bases remaining between them. Germline CDR1 reads SGHDT; CDR2 reads YYEEEE. The CDR3 sequence: CASSLLAYEQYF. The CDR3 DNA reads as TGTGCCAGCAGCTTGCTTGCCTACGAGCAGTACTTC.

J is TRBJ2-7 and V is TRBV2; a possible D gene is TRBD2 (5 bases). V was cut by 4 bases and J by 1 base, with 5 bases left in between. Germline V gives CDR1 SNHLY, CDR2 FYNNEI. CDR3 size: 12 residues. The CDR3 sequence is CASSGESYEQYF. CDR3 nucleotides: TGTGCCAGCAGTGGGGAGTCCTACGAGCAGTACTTC.